Below, one T cell receptor (beta chain) is given with its context. These data belong to a study of T cells in Graves' hyperthyroidism and ophthalmopathy. Turning to the study itself: Sampling of peripheral blood happened at initial diagnosis, prior to any treatment.

Orbital computed tomography and thyroid ultrasound, together with serum TRAb and thyroxine and clinical symptoms, were used for diagnoses. The ends were cut back, 4 bases at V and 4 bases at J, with 15 bases in the middle. Germline CDR1 reads SGHRS; CDR2 reads YFSETQ. This CDR3 region has 15 residues. Amplified TCR beta CDR3 regions derived from RNA transcripts. The study used the HTBI primer set for a first-round RT-PCR of the TCR CDR3. Using its own MiXCR run on the multiplex PCR reads, TCRdb lists one record per CDR3 protein. This table holds 450,000 to 650,000 distinct CDR3 sequences, approximately 15% found once.

The chain joins TRBV5-1 to TRBJ1-3; the D is unclear. The TCR comes from a woman between 18 and 29 years old with Graves' ophthalmopathy. The sequencing input was blood. The CDR3 DNA reads TGCGCCAGCAGCCCAGTGGTGTCAAGCGGAAACACCATATATTTT. Residues: CASSPVVSSGNTIYF.